The subject of this entry is one T cell receptor (beta chain). These data belong to a study of identical twins. TCRdb called the 5' RACE reads again in MiXCR, with one record for every CDR3 protein. The data hold some 500,000 distinct CDR3 sequences, with roughly an eighth observed a single time. The CDR3 is 12 amino acids. Germline CDR1 is MNHEY and CDR2 is SVGAGI. The germline V and J ends were trimmed by 5 bases and 4 bases, with 7 bases remaining between them. These data were also filed under a second study, of yellow fever vaccine responses in identical twins.

The sequenced sample consisted of CD4+ T cells sorted from blood. The receptor comes from a woman aged 18-30 years in good health. The V gene is TRBV6-5, the J gene TRBJ2-3; no firm D call. This chain's CDR3 is CASSTRSDTQYF. Here the CDR3 DNA reads TGTGCCAGCAGTACCCGCTCAGATACGCAGTATTTT.